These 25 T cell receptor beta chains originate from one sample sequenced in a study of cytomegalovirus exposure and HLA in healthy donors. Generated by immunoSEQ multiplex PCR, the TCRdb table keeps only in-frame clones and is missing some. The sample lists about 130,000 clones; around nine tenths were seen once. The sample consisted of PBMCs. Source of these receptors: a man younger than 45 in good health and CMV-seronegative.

The CDR3 bases are TGTGCCAGCAGCTTAACAGTACGAGCGGGAAGGGATGAGCAGTTCTTC. It translates to CASSLTVRAGRDEQFF. The chain links TRBV7-2 to TRBJ2-1, with TRBD2 matching over 7 bases. Germline lookup yields CDR1 SGHTA and CDR2 FQGNSA. After removal of 2 bases from V and 8 bases from J, the junction contained 12 bases not matched to a gene. This CDR3 contains 16 residues.

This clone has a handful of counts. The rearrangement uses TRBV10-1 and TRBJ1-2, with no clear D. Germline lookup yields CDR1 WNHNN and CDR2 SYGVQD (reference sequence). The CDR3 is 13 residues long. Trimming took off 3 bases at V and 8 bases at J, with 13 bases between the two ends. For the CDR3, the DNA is TGCGCCAGCAGTGAATCAGGAATTGGAGGCTACACCTTC. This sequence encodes CASSESGIGGYTF.

The CDR3 DNA follows: TGTGCCTGGAGAAGGGGAGCGGGACAAGAGACCCAGTACTTC. Translation: CAWRRGAGQETQYF. V is TRBV30 and J is TRBJ2-5; 7 bases align to TRBD2. The CDR3 has 14 amino acids. The V and J ends lost 3 bases and 2 bases, in that order; junction bases with no gene match: 6. Germline V gives CDR1 GTSNPN, CDR2 SVGIG (reference sequence).

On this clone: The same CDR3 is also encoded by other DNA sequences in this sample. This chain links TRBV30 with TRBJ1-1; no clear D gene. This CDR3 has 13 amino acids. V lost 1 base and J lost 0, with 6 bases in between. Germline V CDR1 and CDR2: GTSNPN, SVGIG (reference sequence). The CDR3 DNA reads TGTGCCTGGAGTGGTACGGTGAACACTGAAGCTTTCTTT. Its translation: CAWSGTVNTEAFF. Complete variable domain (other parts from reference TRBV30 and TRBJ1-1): SQTIHQWPATLVQPVGSPLSLECTVEGTSNPNLYWYRQAAGRGLQLLFYSVGIGQISSEVPQNLSASRPQDRQFILSSKKLLLSDSGFYLCAWSGTVNTEAFFGQGTRLTVV.

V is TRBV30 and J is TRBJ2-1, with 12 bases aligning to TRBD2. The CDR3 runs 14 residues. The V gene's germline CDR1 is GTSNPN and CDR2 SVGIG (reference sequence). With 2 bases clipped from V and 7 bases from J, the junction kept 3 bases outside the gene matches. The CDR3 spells CAWSIGLAGNEQFF. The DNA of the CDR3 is TGTGCCTGGAGTATCGGACTAGCGGGAAATGAGCAGTTCTTC.

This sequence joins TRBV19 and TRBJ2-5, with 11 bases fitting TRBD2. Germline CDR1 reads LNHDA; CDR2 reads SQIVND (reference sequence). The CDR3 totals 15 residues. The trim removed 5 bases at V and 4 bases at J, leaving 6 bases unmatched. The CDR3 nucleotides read TGTGCCAGTAGTTCTCTAGCGGGAGGTCTAGAGACCCAGTACTTC. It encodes CASSSLAGGLETQYF.

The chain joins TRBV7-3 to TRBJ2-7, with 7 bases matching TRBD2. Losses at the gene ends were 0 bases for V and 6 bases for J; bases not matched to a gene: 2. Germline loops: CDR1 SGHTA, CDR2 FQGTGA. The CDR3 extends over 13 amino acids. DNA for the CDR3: TGTGCCAGCAGCTTAACCCCGGGGGGCGAGCAGTACTTC. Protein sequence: CASSLTPGGEQYF.

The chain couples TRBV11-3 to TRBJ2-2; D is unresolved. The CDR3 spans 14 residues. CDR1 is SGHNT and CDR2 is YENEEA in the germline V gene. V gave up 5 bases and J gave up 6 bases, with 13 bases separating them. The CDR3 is CASSTPRNAGELFF. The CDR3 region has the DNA TGTGCCAGCAGCACCCCTAGAAACGCCGGGGAGCTGTTTTTT.

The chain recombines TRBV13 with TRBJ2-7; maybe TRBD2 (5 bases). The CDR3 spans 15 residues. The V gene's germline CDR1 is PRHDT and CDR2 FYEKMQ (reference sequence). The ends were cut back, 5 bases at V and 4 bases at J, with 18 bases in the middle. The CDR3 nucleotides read TGTGCCAGCAGCCACGCCCGGGAACGCGCTTACGAGCAGTACTTC. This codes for CASSHARERAYEQYF.

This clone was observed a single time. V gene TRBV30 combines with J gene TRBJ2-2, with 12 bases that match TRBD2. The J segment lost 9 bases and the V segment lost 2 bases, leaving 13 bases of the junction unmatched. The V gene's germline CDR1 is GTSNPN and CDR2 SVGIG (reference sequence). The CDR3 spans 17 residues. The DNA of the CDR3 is TGTGCCTGGAGTAACCCTAGCGGGAGGGCGGGAGTTAGGGAGCTGTTTTTT. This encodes CAWSNPSGRAGVRELFF.

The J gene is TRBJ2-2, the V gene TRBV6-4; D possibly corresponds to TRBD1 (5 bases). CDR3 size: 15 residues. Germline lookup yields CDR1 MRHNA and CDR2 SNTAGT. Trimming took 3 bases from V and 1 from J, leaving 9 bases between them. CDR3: CASSEFQGNTGELFF. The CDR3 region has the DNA TGTGCCAGCAGTGAATTTCAGGGGAACACCGGGGAGCTGTTTTTT.

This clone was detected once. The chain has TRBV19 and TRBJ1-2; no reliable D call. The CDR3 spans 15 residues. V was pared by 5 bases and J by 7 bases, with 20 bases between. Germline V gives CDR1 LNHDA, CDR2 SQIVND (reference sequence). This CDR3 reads CASSSETRTEGGYTF. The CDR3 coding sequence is TGTGCCAGTAGTTCAGAAACGCGGACGGAGGGTGGCTACACCTTC.

As DNA, the CDR3 is TGTGCCAGCAGCTCCCTACTGGGGAAACAGATCGGGGTCGCTGAAGCTTTCTTT. This gives the protein CASSSLLGKQIGVAEAFF. The genes are TRBV5-4 and TRBJ1-1; the D is unclear. The germline V gene has CDR1 SGHNT and CDR2 YYREEE (reference sequence). The CDR3 contains 18 residues. V shed 3 bases and J shed 6 bases, with 27 bases lying between them.

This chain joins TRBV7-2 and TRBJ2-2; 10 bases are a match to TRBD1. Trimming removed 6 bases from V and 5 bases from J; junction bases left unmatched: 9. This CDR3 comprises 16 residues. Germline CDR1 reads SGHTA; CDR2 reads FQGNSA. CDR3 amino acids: CASSYRQGARTGELFF. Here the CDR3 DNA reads TGTGCCAGCAGTTACCGACAGGGGGCGCGGACCGGGGAGCTGTTTTTT.

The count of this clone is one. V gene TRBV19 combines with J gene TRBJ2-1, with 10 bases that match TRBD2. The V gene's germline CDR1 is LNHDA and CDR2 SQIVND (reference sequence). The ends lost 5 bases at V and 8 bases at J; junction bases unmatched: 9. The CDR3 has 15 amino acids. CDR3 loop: CASSRLAGVGDEQFF. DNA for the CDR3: TGTGCCAGTAGTCGGCTAGCGGGAGTGGGTGATGAGCAGTTCTTC.

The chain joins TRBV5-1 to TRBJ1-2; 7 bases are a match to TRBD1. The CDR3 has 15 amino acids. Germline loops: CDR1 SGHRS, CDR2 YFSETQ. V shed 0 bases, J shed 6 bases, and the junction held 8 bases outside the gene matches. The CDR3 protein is CASSLEGQRTNGYTF. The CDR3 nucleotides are TGCGCCAGCAGCTTGGAGGGACAGCGGACTAATGGCTACACCTTC. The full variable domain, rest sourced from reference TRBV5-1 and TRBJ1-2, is KAGVTQTPRYLIKTRGQQVTLSCSPISGHRSVSWYQQTPGQGLQFLFEYFSETQRNKGNFPGRFSGRQFSNSRSEMNVSTLELGDSALYLCASSLEGQRTNGYTFGSGTRLTVV.

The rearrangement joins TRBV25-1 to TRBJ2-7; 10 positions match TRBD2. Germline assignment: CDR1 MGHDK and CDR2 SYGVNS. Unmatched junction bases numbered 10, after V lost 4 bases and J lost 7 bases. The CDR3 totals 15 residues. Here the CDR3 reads CASSGRLAGMGEQYF. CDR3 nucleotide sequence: TGTGCCAGCAGTGGAAGACTAGCGGGTATGGGGGAGCAGTACTTC.

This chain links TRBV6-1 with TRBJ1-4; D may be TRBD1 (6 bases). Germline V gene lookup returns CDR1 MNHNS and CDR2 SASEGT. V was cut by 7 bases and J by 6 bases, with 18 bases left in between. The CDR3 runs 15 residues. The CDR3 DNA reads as TGTGCCAGCACCACCTACGCGGGGGGCCATGAAAAACTGTTTTTT. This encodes CASTTYAGGHEKLFF.

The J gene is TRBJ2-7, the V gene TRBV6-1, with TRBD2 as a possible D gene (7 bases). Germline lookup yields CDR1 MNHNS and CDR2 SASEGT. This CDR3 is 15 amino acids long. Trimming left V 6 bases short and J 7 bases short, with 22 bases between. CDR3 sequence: CASRVWGGRSEEQYF. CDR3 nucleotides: TGTGCCAGCAGAGTGTGGGGGGGCCGGTCAGAGGAGCAGTACTTC.

DNA of the CDR3: TGTGCCAGCAGCCCGCGGACAGGGCAATGGGAAAAACTGTTTTTT. This codes for CASSPRTGQWEKLFF. The chain uses TRBV7-9 and TRBJ1-4; TRBD1 aligns across 8 bases. The CDR3 extends over 15 amino acids. The germline V gene has CDR1 SEHNR and CDR2 FQNEAQ (reference sequence). The ends lost 5 bases at V and 8 bases at J; junction bases unmatched: 10. The full variable domain, in which reference TRBV7-9 and TRBJ1-4 provide the parts outside the CDR3, is DTGVSQNPRHKITKRGQNVTFRCDPISEHNRLYWYRQTLGQGPEFLTYFQNEAQLEKSRLLSDRFSAERPKGSFSTLEIQRTEQGDSAMYLCASSPRTGQWEKLFFGSGTQLSVL.

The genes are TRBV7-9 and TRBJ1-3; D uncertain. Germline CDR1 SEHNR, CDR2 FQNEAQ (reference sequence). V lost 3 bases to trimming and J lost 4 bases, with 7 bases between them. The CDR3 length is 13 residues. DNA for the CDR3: TGTGCCAGCAGCTTTCCAGGAGGAAACACCATATATTTT. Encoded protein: CASSFPGGNTIYF.

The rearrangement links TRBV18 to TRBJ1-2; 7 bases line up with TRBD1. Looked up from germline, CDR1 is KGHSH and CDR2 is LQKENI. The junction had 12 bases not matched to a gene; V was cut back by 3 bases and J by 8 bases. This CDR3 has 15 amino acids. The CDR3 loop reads CASSPLDRAYGGYTF. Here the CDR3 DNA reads TGTGCCAGCTCACCCCTTGACAGGGCGTACGGCGGCTACACCTTC.

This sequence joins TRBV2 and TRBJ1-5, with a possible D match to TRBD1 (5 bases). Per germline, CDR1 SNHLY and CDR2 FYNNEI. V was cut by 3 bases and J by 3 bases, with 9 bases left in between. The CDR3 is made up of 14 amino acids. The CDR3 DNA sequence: TGTGCCAGCAGTGAGGGGGGATCCAATCAGCCCCAGCATTTT. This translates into CASSEGGSNQPQHF.

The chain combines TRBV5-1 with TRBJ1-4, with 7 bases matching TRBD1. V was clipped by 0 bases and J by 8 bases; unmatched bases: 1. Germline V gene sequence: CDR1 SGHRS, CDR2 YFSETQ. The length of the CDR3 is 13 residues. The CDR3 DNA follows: TGCGCCAGCAGCTTGGAACAGGGGGAAAAACTGTTTTTT. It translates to CASSLEQGEKLFF.

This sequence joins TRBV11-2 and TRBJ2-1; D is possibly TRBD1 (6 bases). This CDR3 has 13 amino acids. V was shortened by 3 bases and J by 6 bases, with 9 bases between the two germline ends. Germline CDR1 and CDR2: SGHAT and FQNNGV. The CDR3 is CASSLDSPNEQFF. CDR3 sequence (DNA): TGTGCCAGCAGCTTGGACAGTCCCAATGAGCAGTTCTTC.